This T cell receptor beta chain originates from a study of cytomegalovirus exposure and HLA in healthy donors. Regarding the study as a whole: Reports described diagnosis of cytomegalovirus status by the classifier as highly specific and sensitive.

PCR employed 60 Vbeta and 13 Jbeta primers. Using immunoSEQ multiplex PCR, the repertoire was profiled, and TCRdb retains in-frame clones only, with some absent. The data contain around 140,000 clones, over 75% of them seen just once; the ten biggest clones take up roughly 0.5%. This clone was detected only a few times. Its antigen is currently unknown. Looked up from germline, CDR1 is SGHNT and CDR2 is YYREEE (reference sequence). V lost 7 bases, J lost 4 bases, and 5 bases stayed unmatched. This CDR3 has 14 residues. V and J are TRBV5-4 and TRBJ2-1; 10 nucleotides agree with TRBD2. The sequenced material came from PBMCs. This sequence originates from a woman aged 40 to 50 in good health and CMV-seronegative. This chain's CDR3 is CASLPSGSYNEQFF. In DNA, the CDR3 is TGTGCCAGCTTACCTAGCGGGAGTTACAATGAGCAGTTCTTC.